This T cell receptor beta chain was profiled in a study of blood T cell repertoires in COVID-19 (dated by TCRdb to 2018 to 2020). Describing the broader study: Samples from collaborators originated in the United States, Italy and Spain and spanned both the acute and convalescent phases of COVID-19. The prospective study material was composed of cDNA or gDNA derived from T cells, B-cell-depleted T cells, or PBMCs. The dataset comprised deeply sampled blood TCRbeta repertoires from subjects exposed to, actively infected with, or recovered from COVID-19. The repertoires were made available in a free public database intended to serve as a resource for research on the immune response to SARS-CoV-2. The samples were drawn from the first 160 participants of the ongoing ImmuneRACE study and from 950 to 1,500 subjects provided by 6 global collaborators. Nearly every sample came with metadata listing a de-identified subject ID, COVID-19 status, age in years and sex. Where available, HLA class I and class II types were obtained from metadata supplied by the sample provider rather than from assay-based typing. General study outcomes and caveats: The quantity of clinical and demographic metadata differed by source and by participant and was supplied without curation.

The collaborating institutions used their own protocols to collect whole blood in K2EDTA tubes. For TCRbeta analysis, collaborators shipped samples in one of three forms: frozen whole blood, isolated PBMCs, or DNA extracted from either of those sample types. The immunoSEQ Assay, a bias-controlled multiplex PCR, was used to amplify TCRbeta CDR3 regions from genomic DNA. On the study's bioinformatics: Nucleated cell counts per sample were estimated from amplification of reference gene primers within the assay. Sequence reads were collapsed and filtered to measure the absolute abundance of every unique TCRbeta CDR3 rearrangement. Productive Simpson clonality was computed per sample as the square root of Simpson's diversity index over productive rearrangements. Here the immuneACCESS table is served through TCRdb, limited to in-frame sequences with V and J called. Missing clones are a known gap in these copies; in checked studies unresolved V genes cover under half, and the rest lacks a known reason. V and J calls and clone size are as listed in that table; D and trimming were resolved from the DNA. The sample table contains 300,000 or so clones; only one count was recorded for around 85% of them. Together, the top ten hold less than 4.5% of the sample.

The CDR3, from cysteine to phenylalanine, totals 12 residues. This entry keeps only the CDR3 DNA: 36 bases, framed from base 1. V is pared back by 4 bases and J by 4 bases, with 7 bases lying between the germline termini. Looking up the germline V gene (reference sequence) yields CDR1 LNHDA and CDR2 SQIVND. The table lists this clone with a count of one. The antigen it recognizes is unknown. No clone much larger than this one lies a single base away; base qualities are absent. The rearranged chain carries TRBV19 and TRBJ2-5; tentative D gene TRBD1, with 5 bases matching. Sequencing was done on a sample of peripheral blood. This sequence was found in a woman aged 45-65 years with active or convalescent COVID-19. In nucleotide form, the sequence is TGTGCCAGTAGTAGTAGGGGAGAGACCCAGTACTTC. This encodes CASSSRGETQYF. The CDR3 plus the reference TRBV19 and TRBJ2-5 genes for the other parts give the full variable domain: DGGITQSPKYLFRKEGQNVTLSCEQNLNHDAMYWYRQDPGQGLRLIYYSQIVNDFQKGDIAEGYSVSREKKESFPLTVTSAQKNPTAFYLCASSSRGETQYFGPGTRLLVL.